These 14 T cell receptor beta chains came from one sample sequenced in a study of beta chain features in type 1 diabetes. These receptors lack a known antigen. Overall study findings and caveats: All four CD4+ subsets from Type 1 diabetes patients carried moderately but significantly shorter TCRB CDR3s.

Expressed TCRB transcripts were sequenced, since all the RNA that had been isolated was reverse transcribed. Data came from immunoSEQ multiplex PCR; TCRdb stores just in-frame clones and leaves some out. The table has hundreds of thousands of clones, about 14% seen once. The sample was naive CD4+ T cells from blood. The source of these receptors is a man aged 18 to 29 with type 1 diabetes.

Notes on this clone: This specimen includes other DNA sequences encoding the same CDR3. The V gene is TRBV6-5, the J gene TRBJ2-3; no clear D. The V and J ends lost 0 bases and 1 base respectively, with 5 bases between them. The CDR3 runs to 14 residues. CDR1 and CDR2 (germline): MNHEY, SVGAGI. CDR3 amino acids: CASSYSHRTDTQYF. The CDR3 DNA follows: TGTGCCAGCAGTTACTCTCACCGCACAGATACGCAGTATTTT.

This clone was detected a few times. This rearrangement joins TRBV28 to TRBJ2-5; TRBD1 matches at 7 bases. CDR3 length equals 14 residues. CDR1 and CDR2 (germline): MDHEN, SYDVKM. The ends lost 5 bases at V and 4 bases at J; junction bases unmatched: 7. As DNA, the CDR3 is TGTGCCAGCAGTGTACAGGGGACCAGAGAGACCCAGTACTTC. Translating it yields CASSVQGTRETQYF.

On this clone: The junction shows a germline mismatch at one end, possibly a read error. The V gene is TRBV7-7, the J gene TRBJ2-5; 8 nucleotides align to TRBD1. Germline assignment: CDR1 SSHAT and CDR2 FNYEAQ (reference sequence). The CDR3 length is 14 residues. CDR3 loop: CASSLDRGQETQYF. The DNA of the CDR3 is TGTGCTAGCAGCCTTGACAGGGGTCAAGAGACCCAGTACTTC.

This chain connects TRBV6-5 to TRBJ2-1, with a weak D call TRBD1 (5 bases). Trimming left V 2 bases short and J 1 base short, with 12 bases between. This CDR3 spans 16 amino acids. Germline values: CDR1 MNHEY, CDR2 SVGAGI. The CDR3 here is CASSYGSQGSYNEQFF. Written as DNA, the CDR3 is TGTGCCAGCAGTTACGGTTCTCAGGGATCCTACAATGAGCAGTTCTTC.

This clone has a handful of counts. The chain has TRBV10-3 and TRBJ2-7; D gene unclear. V lost 0 bases to trimming and J lost 3 bases, with 9 bases between them. Germline V gene data show CDR1 as ENHRY and CDR2 as SYGVKD. The CDR3 loop spans 14 amino acids. CDR3 nucleotides: TGTGCCATCAGTGAGTCGGAACTTTTCTACGAGCAGTACTTC. Translated, it gives CAISESELFYEQYF.

The rearrangement links TRBV27 to TRBJ2-5; 7 nucleotides align to TRBD1. Trimming at V came to 5 bases and at J to 3 bases, leaving 3 bases not matched to a gene. The CDR3 runs to 13 residues. The germline CDR1 and CDR2 sequences are MNHEY and SMNVEV (reference sequence). The CDR3 spells CASSRTGEETQYF. The CDR3 DNA follows: TGTGCCAGCAGTAGGACAGGAGAAGAGACCCAGTACTTC.

The CDR3 loop is CASSSTTSVGNTIYF. The CDR3 DNA is TGCGCCAGCAGCTCTACGACATCGGTTGGAAACACCATATATTTT. V gene TRBV5-1 combines with J gene TRBJ1-3, with D unresolved. V lost 3 bases and J lost 3, with 13 bases in between. The CDR3 is made up of 15 amino acids. Germline CDR1 SGHRS, CDR2 YFSETQ. Full variable domain (outside the CDR3, taken from reference TRBV5-1 and TRBJ1-3): KAGVTQTPRYLIKTRGQQVTLSCSPISGHRSVSWYQQTPGQGLQFLFEYFSETQRNKGNFPGRFSGRQFSNSRSEMNVSTLELGDSALYLCASSSTTSVGNTIYFGEGSWLTVV.

In its sample, this clone was seen a few times. The chain is built from TRBV5-4 and TRBJ2-1; TRBD1 is a possible D gene (6 bases). Germline values: CDR1 SGHNT, CDR2 YYREEE (reference sequence). The ends were cut back, 4 bases at V and 7 bases at J, with 9 bases in the middle. CDR3 size: 12 residues. The CDR3 sequence is CASSQDSNEQFF. The CDR3 nucleotides are TGTGCCAGCAGCCAGGACAGTAATGAGCAGTTCTTC. The entire variable domain, with the rest obtained from reference TRBV5-4 and TRBJ2-1, is as follows: ETGVTQSPTHLIKTRGQQVTLRCSSQSGHNTVSWYQQALGQGPQFIFQYYREEENGRGNFPPRFSGLQFPNYSSELNVNALELDDSALYLCASSQDSNEQFFGPGTRLTVL.

This sequence joins TRBV7-2 and TRBJ2-3, with D tentatively TRBD1 (5 bases). CDR1 and CDR2 from the germline V gene are SGHTA and FQGNSA. Trimming removed 1 base at V and 5 bases at J, with 10 bases between. There are 14 residues in the CDR3. CDR3 amino acids: CASSLVGPEDTQYF. The CDR3 coding sequence is TGTGCCAGCAGCTTAGTGGGGCCGGAAGATACGCAGTATTTT.

This clone was counted a few times. CDR3 coding DNA: TGTGCCACAAGGACTATTACCTACAATGAGCAGTTCTTC. Translation: CATRTITYNEQFF. V is TRBV19 and J is TRBJ2-1, with D perhaps TRBD2 (6 bases). This CDR3 is 13 amino acids long. Germline V gene data show CDR1 as LNHDA and CDR2 as SQIVND (reference sequence). Trimming pared 10 bases from V and 2 bases from J, leaving 12 bases between.

This clone was detected only a few times. The chain recombines TRBV11-1 with TRBJ2-7, with 7 nucleotides matching TRBD2. V was clipped by 5 bases and J by 3 bases; unmatched bases: 10. CDR1 and CDR2 from the germline V gene are SGHAT and FQDESV (reference sequence). The CDR3 extends over 15 amino acids. The chain's CDR3 is CASSLQAGELYEQYF. CDR3 nucleotides: TGTGCCAGCAGCCTCCAGGCGGGGGAACTCTACGAGCAGTACTTC. Using reference TRBV11-1 and TRBJ2-7 for the parts outside the CDR3, the full variable domain is EAEVAQSPRYKITEKSQAVAFWCDPISGHATLYWYRQILGQGPELLVQFQDESVVDDSQLPKDRFSAERLKGVDSTLKIQPAELGDSAMYLCASSLQAGELYEQYFGPGTRLTVT.

The chain couples TRBV20-1 to TRBJ2-7; no firm D call. The germline V gene has CDR1 DFQATT and CDR2 SNEGSKA (reference sequence). V was cut by 3 bases and J by 7 bases, with 7 bases left in between. This CDR3 is built from 10 residues. The CDR3 is CSASSVEQYF. In nucleotides, the CDR3 is TGCAGTGCTAGTTCGGTAGAGCAGTACTTC.

This clone was counted between two and nine times. This CDR3 is also generated by other DNA sequences in the sample. The chain uses TRBV29-1 and TRBJ1-1, with D unresolved. Per the germline V gene, CDR1 is SQVTM and CDR2 is ANQGSEA. The CDR3 totals 12 residues. Between the trimmed V and J ends, which lost 7 bases and 1 base, there was a span of 10 bases. DNA of the CDR3: TGCAGCGCCTCCTTGGGGAACACTGAAGCTTTCTTT. This gives the protein CSASLGNTEAFF.

The table lists this clone with a few counts. The gene calls are TRBV6-6 and TRBJ1-2, with D hard to call. The CDR3 contains 11 residues. Per germline, CDR1 MNHNY and CDR2 SVGAGI (reference sequence). With 0 bases removed from V and 4 bases from J, the gap between germline ends came to 0 bases. The CDR3 DNA reads TGTGCCAGCAGTTACTCCTATGGCTACACCTTC. It yields the protein CASSYSYGYTF.